Presented here are 15 T cell receptor beta chains from one specimen sequenced in a study of blood T cell repertoires in COVID-19. The assay was immunoSEQ multiplex PCR, and TCRdb's table has in-frame clones only and misses some. The table has 150,000 to 170,000 clones, about 85% seen once. The sample comprised peripheral blood. Receptors originate from a man in his 60s with COVID-19, enrolled during active disease.

This clone was recorded once. The chain uses TRBV12-1 and TRBJ1-1; the DNA was not compared with TRBD1, the D call given in the table. TRBV12-1 is flagged as a pseudogene. This CDR3 spans 13 amino acids. CDR3 amino acids: CASSWGQSTEAFF. DNA for the CDR3: TGTGCCAGCAGCTGGGGACAGTCCACTGAAGCTTTCTTT.

The chain combines TRBV18 with TRBJ1-1, with D maybe TRBD1 (6 bases). V was shortened by 4 bases and J by 0 bases, with 12 bases between the two germline ends. The CDR3 extends over 15 amino acids. Germline CDR1 is KGHSH and CDR2 is LQKENI. CDR3 DNA: TGTGCCAGCTCACGAGCCGGGACAATGAACACTGAAGCTTTCTTT. It codes for CASSRAGTMNTEAFF.

The rearrangement links TRBV18 to TRBJ1-6, with no clear D. V was shortened by 1 base and J by 0 bases, with 7 bases between the two germline ends. Looked up from germline, CDR1 is KGHSH and CDR2 is LQKENI. The length of the CDR3 is 16 residues. The CDR3 sequence: CASSPRSSSYNSPLHF. CDR3 nucleotide sequence: TGTGCCAGCTCACCACGCTCGAGCTCCTATAATTCACCCCTCCACTTT.

V usage is TRBV6-5 and J usage is TRBJ2-6; D not certain. The CDR3 extends over 13 amino acids. The V and J ends lost 8 bases and 2 bases respectively, with 7 bases between them. CDR1 is MNHEY and CDR2 is SVGAGI in the germline V gene. The CDR3 sequence: CASETAGANVLTF. The CDR3 nucleotides read TGTGCCAGCGAAACAGCTGGGGCCAACGTCCTGACTTTC.

The chain links TRBV6-2 or TRBV6-3 to TRBJ1-6, with D possibly matching TRBD1 (6 bases). The CDR3 spans 14 residues. From germline, CDR1 is MNHEY and CDR2 SVGEGT. V lost 2 bases and J lost 9, with 11 bases in between. The chain's CDR3 is CASSYLDSSSPLHF. CDR3 bases: TGTGCCAGCAGTTACCTGGACAGTAGTTCACCCCTCCACTTT.

Worth noting for this clone: The identical CDR3 is also encoded by other nucleotide sequences in the sample. The chain links TRBV3-1 (or the pseudogene TRBV3-2) to TRBJ2-3; 8 bases align to TRBD2. The germline gives CDR1 LGHDT, CDR2 YNNKEL (reference sequence). Trimming removed 4 bases from V and 6 bases from J; junction bases left unmatched: 15. The CDR3 is 17 amino acids. The CDR3 region is CASSPGSIAGITDTQYF. Here the CDR3 DNA reads TGTGCCAGCAGCCCAGGCAGTATAGCGGGAATCACGGATACGCAGTATTTT.

In DNA form, the CDR3 reads TGTGCCAGCAGTGAAAGGCTGGGGAGGAACACTGAAGCTTTCTTT. Protein product: CASSERLGRNTEAFF. V and J are TRBV6-1 and TRBJ1-1; D not certain. The CDR3 spans 15 residues. Trimming pared 2 bases from V and 1 base from J, leaving 11 bases between. CDR1 MNHNS and CDR2 SASEGT come from the germline V gene.

For this clone: Other nucleotide sequences from this sample produce the same CDR3. This chain uses TRBV28 with TRBJ1-5; no clear D. Germline V lookup: CDR1 MDHEN, CDR2 SYDVKM. The CDR3 sequence is 13 residues long. V lost 5 bases to trimming and J lost 6 bases, with 11 bases between them. The CDR3 nucleotides are TGTGCCAGCAGTACCGGACTAACTCAGCCCCAGCATTTT. It translates to CASSTGLTQPQHF.

The chain joins TRBV7-2 to TRBJ2-7; 11 nucleotides match TRBD2. The CDR3 is 15 residues long. Germline V gene lookup returns CDR1 SGHTA and CDR2 FQGNSA. J lost 4 bases, V lost 3 bases, and 5 bases had no gene match. The CDR3 loop is CASSFHSGRAYEQYF. The CDR3 DNA is TGTGCCAGCAGCTTCCATAGCGGGAGGGCATACGAGCAGTACTTC.

Here the CDR3 DNA reads TGTGCCAGCACCCGAGCTAGCGGGAAAAATGAGCAGTTCTTC. Translating it yields CASTRASGKNEQFF. This chain links TRBV6-5 with TRBJ2-1; 9 bases align to TRBD2. V lost 7 bases, J lost 7 bases, and 8 bases stayed unmatched. CDR1 MNHEY and CDR2 SVGAGI come from the germline V gene. The CDR3 length is 14 residues.

The chain combines TRBV19 with TRBJ2-1; D call uncertain. The length of the CDR3 is 15 residues. Per the germline V gene, CDR1 is LNHDA and CDR2 is SQIVND (reference sequence). Trimming cost V 4 bases and J 3 bases, with 13 bases left between them. Here the CDR3 DNA reads TGTGCCAGTAGTACAGACCGAACACGCTACAATGAGCAGTTCTTC. Its translation: CASSTDRTRYNEQFF.

The count of this clone is one. The chain employs TRBV18 and TRBJ2-2; D is perhaps TRBD1 (5 bases). Between the trimmed V and J ends, which lost 3 bases and 2 bases, there was a span of 13 bases. CDR3 size: 16 residues. Germline V gene data show CDR1 as KGHSH and CDR2 as LQKENI. CDR3 loop: CASSPVGRQNTGELFF. The DNA of the CDR3 is TGTGCCAGCTCACCCGTGGGGCGGCAAAACACCGGGGAGCTGTTTTTT. Full variable domain (remainder filled in from reference TRBV18 and TRBJ2-2): NAGVMQNPRHLVRRRGQEARLRCSPMKGHSHVYWYRQLPEEGLKFMVYLQKENIIDESGMPKERFSAEFPKEGPSILRIQQVVRGDSAAYFCASSPVGRQNTGELFFGEGSRLTVL.

This chain connects TRBV9 to TRBJ1-2; tentatively, D is TRBD1 (5 bases). The CDR3 extends over 15 amino acids. CDR1 is SGDLS, CDR2 YYNGEE, per germline. The V end lost 4 bases, the J end lost 3 bases, and 16 bases lay between the germline ends. CDR3 sequence: CASSPNSQGYYGYTF. CDR3 DNA: TGTGCCAGCAGCCCAAACTCTCAGGGTTACTATGGCTACACCTTC.

This chain uses TRBV4-3 with TRBJ1-5; no clear D. Trimming took 1 base from V and 2 from J, leaving 9 bases between them. Germline assignment: CDR1 LGHNA and CDR2 YSLEER. CDR3 length: 15 residues. Here the CDR3 DNA reads TGCGCCAGCAGCCAAGCCCCCACGGGCAATCAGCCCCAGCATTTT. It specifies CASSQAPTGNQPQHF.

The chain is built from TRBV19 and TRBJ2-3; D possibly corresponds to TRBD1 (5 bases). The CDR3 is 15 amino acids. V lost 10 bases to trimming and J lost 3 bases, with 20 bases between them. Per germline, CDR1 LNHDA and CDR2 SQIVND (reference sequence). The CDR3 here is CATLARVGITDTQYF. As DNA, the CDR3 is TGTGCCACCCTGGCCAGGGTGGGAATAACAGATACGCAGTATTTT.